This T cell receptor beta chain emerged from a study of T cell responses to AZD1222 COVID-19 vaccine. Study as a whole: The analysis combined second doses at about 4 or about 12 weeks.

The repertoire was sequenced with immunoSEQ multiplex PCR; TCRdb's copy has only in-frame clones and lacks some. The repertoire holds under 200,000 clones, with roughly 92% as singletons. Germline V CDR1 and CDR2: LNHNV, YYDKDF (reference sequence). This CDR3 has 14 amino acids. V lost 6 bases, J lost 5 bases, and 4 bases stayed unmatched. Sample: peripheral blood, taken on day 0 of AZD1222 vaccination. The sequence came from an adult in good health. The chain employs TRBV15 and TRBJ2-1, with 10 nucleotides matching TRBD2. CDR3 nucleotides: TGTGCCACCAGGTTAGCGGGAGGCGACAATGAGCAGTTCTTC. Residues: CATRLAGGDNEQFF.